The entry below gives a single T cell receptor beta chain sequence along with its context. Its antigen is not known. The junction departs from the called germline gene at one end, perhaps through a read error. The entry originates in a study of tumor and adjacent non-tumor tissue in lung cancer. On the study more broadly: On average, productive TCRbeta reads reached about 4.17 million per sample.

The template was RNA from unsorted bulk tissue. The normal lung tissue was taken more than 3 cm from the tumor edge. Study conclusions and caveats: Patients with more diverse tumor TCRs had worse survival. Tumor repertoires had a smaller top 100 clone share than normal lung.

There are 15 residues in the CDR3. Germline V gene lookup returns CDR1 SGHAT and CDR2 FQNNGV. The library came from three nested PCR rounds adapted from ARM-PCR protocols. Each CDR3 protein is one row after TCRdb ran MiXCR on the multiplex PCR reads. The repertoire holds some 80,000 distinct CDR3 sequences, approximately 82% seen once, with around two fifths in the top ten. Sequencing was performed on distant non-tumor lung tissue. J is TRBJ2-7 and V is TRBV11-2, with 8 positions matching TRBD1. The sequence derives from a man in his 70s with non-small cell lung cancer. For the CDR3, the DNA is TGTGGCTGCAGCTTAGATCAGGGGGCCCCCTACGAGCGGTACTTC. It codes for CGCSLDQGAPYERYF.